This is a list of T cell receptor beta chains from one sample in a study of T cell repertoires in cytomegalovirus infection. TCRdb re-derived calls from the reads in MiXCR, one entry per CDR3 protein. Of fewer than 650,000 distinct CDR3 sequences in the sample, 40% are singletons; the top ten hold 48%. These TCRs are of unknown antigen specificity. The sample in question was cultured PBMCs, obtained from culture after CMV antigen stimulation. The source of these receptors is a human donor in good health (CMV status not recorded). Some clones in this sample may be carry-over from other donors' samples. The CDR3 runs from the conserved cysteine through the conserved F or W. A D gene is named only where the DNA matches it firmly. The listing skips clone size in some rows; elsewhere it reads once, few, many or a size class.

once	TRBD1	TRBV20-1	TRBJ2-5	CSARVQGAQVETQYF	TGCAGTGCTAGAGTACAGGGGGCACAGGTAGAGACCCAGTACTTC
few	TRBD2	TRBV11-2	TRBJ2-7	CASSNPGRTSGYLSYEQYF	TGTGCCAGCAGTAACCCCGGCCGGACTAGCGGCTACCTCTCCTACGAGCAGTACTTC
few	TRBD1	TRBV12-3/TRBV12-4	TRBJ1-1	CASSTTQQGMYTEAFF	TGTGCCAGCAGTACTACACAACAGGGGATGTACACTGAAGCTTTCTTT
many	NA	TRBV7-2	TRBJ1-5	CASSLVFGIRGNQPQHF	TGTGCCAGCAGCTTAGTGTTTGGCATAAGGGGCAATCAGCCCCAGCATTTT
few	TRBD2	TRBV2	TRBJ2-5	CASSSTSGGPEETQYF	TGTGCCAGCAGTTCGACTAGCGGGGGCCCCGAAGAGACCCAGTACTTC
few	NA	TRBV14	TRBJ1-4	CASSQRIGANEKLFF	TGTGCCAGCAGCCAGCGGATTGGGGCTAATGAAAAACTGTTTTTT
NA	NA	TRBV10-3	TRBJ2-7	CAISESFGVSYEQYF	TGTGCCATCAGTGAGTCATTCGGTGTTTCCTACGAGCAGTACTTC
NA	NA	TRBV20-1	TRBJ2-3	CSARHVSRTDTQYF	TGCAGTGCTAGGCACGTCAGCCGCACAGATACGCAGTATTTT
NA	NA	TRBV7-6	TRBJ1-1	CASSLDESEAFF	TGTGCCAGCAGCTTAGATGAGTCAGAAGCTTTCTTT
few	NA	TRBV7-6	TRBJ2-3	CASSFMGERTDTQYF	TGTGCCAGCAGCTTTATGGGGGAACGCACAGATACGCAGTATTTT
few	TRBD2	TRBV12-3/TRBV12-4	TRBJ2-1	CASSPGLADEQFF	TGTGCCAGCAGCCCGGGACTAGCAGATGAGCAGTTCTTC
many	TRBD2	TRBV7-6	TRBJ2-5	CASSRLAGGETQYF	TGTGCCAGCAGTCGACTAGCGGGAGGAGAGACCCAGTACTTC
NA	NA	TRBV20-1	TRBJ2-1	CSATSQSSYNEQFF	TGCAGTGCTACGTCCCAGAGCTCCTACAATGAGCAGTTCTTC
few	TRBD1	TRBV19	TRBJ1-3	CASRRAGGGNTIYF	TGTGCCTCGAGGCGGGCAGGGGGCGGAAACACCATATATTTT
NA	NA	TRBV19	TRBJ1-5	CASHDSIRAYQPQHF	TGTGCCAGCCACGATTCGATTCGGGCTTATCAGCCCCAGCATTTT
NA	NA	TRBV27	TRBJ1-1	CASSRDPRSSTEAFF	TGTGCCAGCAGTCGAGACCCCAGGTCCTCCACTGAAGCTTTCTTT
few	NA	TRBV6-2/TRBV6-3	TRBJ1-1	CASSYRTENTEAFF	TGTGCCAGCAGTTACCGGACAGAGAACACTGAAGCTTTCTTT
many	NA	TRBV7-6	TRBJ2-1	CASSFQSSSYNEQFF	TGTGCCAGCAGCTTTCAGTCTAGCTCCTACAATGAGCAGTTCTTC
NA	NA	TRBV12-3/TRBV12-4	TRBJ1-1	CASSFWVEAFF	TGTGCCAGCAGTTTCTGGGTGGAAGCTTTCTTT
few	NA	TRBV6-2/TRBV6-3	TRBJ1-6	CASSYRPDNSPLHF	TGTGCCAGCAGTTACCGGCCAGATAATTCACCCCTCCACTTT
NA	NA	TRBV11-2	TRBJ2-1	CASTPTGSGEQFF	TGTGCCAGCACCCCGACGGGCAGTGGTGAGCAGTTCTTC
few	NA	TRBV12-3/TRBV12-4	TRBJ2-7	CASSFLGGISSYEQYF	TGTGCCAGCAGTTTTTTGGGCGGGATTAGCTCCTACGAGCAGTACTTC
NA	TRBD1	TRBV6-5	TRBJ1-3	CASSRGQGVSGNTIYF	TGTGCCAGCAGTAGGGGACAGGGGGTCTCTGGAAACACCATATATTTT
NA	TRBD1	TRBV19	TRBJ1-2	CASSLDPTGLRYGYTF	TGTGCCAGTAGTCTAGATCCGACAGGGCTCCGATATGGCTACACCTTC
NA	NA	TRBV7-9	TRBJ2-6	CASRFSGGANVLTF	TGTGCCAGCAGATTTTCAGGGGGGGCCAACGTCCTGACTTTC
few	TRBD1	TRBV6-2/TRBV6-3	TRBJ1-1	CASSYTGGGTEAFF	TGTGCCAGCAGTTATACAGGGGGGGGAACTGAAGCTTTCTTT
few	NA	TRBV18	TRBJ2-3	CASSPRGVADTQYF	TGTGCCAGCTCACCACGAGGAGTTGCAGATACGCAGTATTTT
few	TRBD1	TRBV11-2	TRBJ2-6	CASSLTYRGSGANVLTF	TGTGCCAGCAGCTTAACGTACAGGGGGTCCGGGGCCAACGTCCTGACTTTC
few	TRBD2	TRBV7-2	TRBJ2-7	CASSLGSEKWDYNYEQYF	TGTGCCAGCAGCCTAGGCTCCGAAAAGTGGGACTACAACTACGAGCAGTACTTC
NA	NA	TRBV7-2	TRBJ1-2	CASSLTYLGYGYTF	TGTGCCAGCAGCTTAACGTACTTGGGCTATGGCTACACCTTC
NA	TRBD2	TRBV6-1	TRBJ2-1	CASSRLAEYNEQFF	TGTGCCAGCAGTCGACTAGCGGAGTACAATGAGCAGTTCTTC
NA	NA	TRBV6-2/TRBV6-3	TRBJ2-3	CASSQDIFTDTQYF	TGTGCCAGCAGTCAGGACATTTTCACAGATACGCAGTATTTT
few	TRBD1	TRBV4-1	TRBJ1-1	CASSLPTGKRAEAFF	TGCGCCAGCAGCTTACCGACAGGGAAAAGGGCTGAAGCTTTCTTT
many	TRBD1	TRBV7-2	TRBJ2-5	CASSPGTVYQETQYF	TGTGCCAGCAGCCCCGGGACAGTTTACCAAGAGACCCAGTACTTC
NA	TRBD2	TRBV25-1	TRBJ2-7	CASSAGRDEQYF	TGTGCCAGCAGTGCCGGGAGGGACGAGCAGTACTTC
few	NA	TRBV12-3/TRBV12-4	TRBJ1-6	CASSFRNRASPLHF	TGTGCCAGCAGTTTTCGTAACAGGGCCTCACCCCTCCACTTT
NA	NA	TRBV28	TRBJ1-5	CASSRRRGSNQPQHF	TGTGCCAGCAGTCGACGACGGGGGAGCAATCAGCCCCAGCATTTT
few	NA	TRBV7-2	TRBJ1-4	CASSLNSGGNEKLFF	TGTGCCAGCAGCTTAAACTCGGGGGGGAATGAAAAACTGTTTTTT
many	NA	TRBV6-1	TRBJ2-5	CASSDLAETQYF	TGTGCCAGCAGTGACCTCGCAGAGACCCAGTACTTC
NA	NA	TRBV7-8	TRBJ2-1	CASITGPGGTGSYNEQFF	TGTGCCAGCATCACTGGGCCGGGCGGGACGGGCTCCTACAATGAGCAGTTCTTC
NA	NA	TRBV6-1	TRBJ1-2	CASSEGDPPVGYGYTF	TGTGCCAGCAGTGAAGGGGACCCCCCGGTTGGCTATGGCTACACCTTC
NA	NA	TRBV6-1	TRBJ2-3	CASSEEVASTDTQYF	TGTGCCAGCAGTGAAGAAGTAGCTAGCACAGATACGCAGTATTTT